Below, 15 T cell receptor beta chains from the same sample are listed, as sequenced in a study of blood T cells in healthy people across ages. Sample-barcoded 5' priming and a J-beta primer mix drove a second PCR of 7 to 11 cycles. Each CDR3 protein gets one entry after TCRdb re-called the 5' RACE reads with MiXCR. The table includes 1.5 million to 2 million distinct CDR3 sequences, roughly a third detected once. Sequencing used blood. The receptors come from a woman aged 25 to 39 in good health.

The DNA for the CDR3 is TGTGCCAGCAGCCAAGCGGGGGTTGACTATGGCTACACCTTC. Translating it yields CASSQAGVDYGYTF. This chain joins TRBV3-1 and TRBJ1-2, with TRBD1 as a possible D gene (5 bases). Germline V gene lookup returns CDR1 LGHDT and CDR2 YNNKEL (reference sequence). The CDR3 extends over 14 amino acids. Deletions cut 1 base from V and 3 bases from J, with 9 bases between.

The V gene is TRBV6-2 or TRBV6-3, the J gene TRBJ2-4, with 8 nucleotides matching TRBD1. Near its end, the DNA agrees better with TRBJ2-7, so the J call may be wrong. Per the germline V gene, CDR1 is MNHEY and CDR2 is SVGEGT. CDR3 length equals 16 residues. The CDR3 DNA sequence: TGTGCCAGCAGTAAATCCCCGGGACAGGTAGCCTACGAGCAGTACTTC. Translating it yields CASSKSPGQVAYEQYF.

The chain uses TRBV4-1 and TRBJ2-4, with 11 bases identical to TRBD2. V lost 0 bases and J lost 1; bases outside the gene matches: 8. This CDR3 has 19 residues. CDR1 MGHRA and CDR2 YSYEKL come from the germline V gene. Here the CDR3 reads CASSQENSGRAYAKNIQYF. The CDR3 DNA is TGCGCCAGCAGCCAAGAGAATAGCGGGAGGGCATACGCCAAAAACATTCAGTACTTC.

In the case of this clonotype: Germline and junction disagree at one end, which may indicate a read error. DNA for the CDR3: TGTGCCAGCACCCTAAGCCTGGGGCTAGCCAAAAACGTTCAGTACTTC. Translation: CASTLSLGLAKNVQYF. The V and J genes are TRBV12-3 or TRBV12-4 and TRBJ2-4, with D possibly being TRBD1 or TRBD2 (5 bases each). The CDR3 runs 16 residues.

The chain has TRBV4-1 and TRBJ2-3; tentative D call: TRBD2 (6 bases). The germline gives CDR1 MGHRA, CDR2 YSYEKL. The CDR3 runs to 15 residues. The V end was cut by 5 bases, the J end by 1 base, with 13 bases between. The CDR3 loop reads CASSLWSGGTDTQYF. DNA for the CDR3: TGCGCCAGCAGCTTATGGTCGGGGGGCACAGATACGCAGTATTTT.

J is TRBJ2-2 and V is TRBV4-1; D remains ambiguous. This CDR3 is built from 15 residues. Germline V gene sequence: CDR1 MGHRA, CDR2 YSYEKL. Trimming took 3 bases from V and 1 from J, leaving 9 bases between them. The DNA for the CDR3 is TGCGCCAGCAGCCATAACACAATGAACACCGGGGAGCTGTTTTTT. This translates into CASSHNTMNTGELFF.

The CDR3 loop reads CASSIYPRSTDTQYF. DNA for the CDR3: TGTGCCAGCAGTATCTACCCACGCAGCACAGATACGCAGTATTTT. The chain links TRBV27 to TRBJ2-3; D ambiguous. The CDR3 sequence is 15 residues long. Between the trimmed V and J ends, which lost 5 bases and 0 bases, there was a span of 12 bases. Germline lookup yields CDR1 MNHEY and CDR2 SMNVEV (reference sequence).

This clonotype was observed a few times. The chain joins TRBV6-6 to TRBJ1-2; maybe TRBD1 (6 bases). V dropped 10 bases and J dropped 5 bases, with 14 bases sitting between them. Germline V gene lookup returns CDR1 MNHNY and CDR2 SVGAGI (reference sequence). The CDR3 is made up of 12 amino acids. CDR3 sequence: CATQTGGYGYTF. The CDR3 nucleotides are TGTGCCACCCAGACAGGAGGGTATGGCTACACCTTC.

The CDR3 DNA reads as TGTGCCAGCAGCTTAGCGGAGTGGAGGGGTTTGGACGAGCAGTACTTC. This codes for CASSLAEWRGLDEQYF. The chain joins TRBV11-1 to TRBJ2-7, with a tentative D call TRBD2 (6 bases). Per germline, CDR1 SGHAT and CDR2 FQDESV (reference sequence). V lost 0 bases and J 5 bases, leaving 17 bases between the germline ends. The CDR3 is 16 residues long.

The table lists this clonotype with a few counts. This rearrangement joins TRBV7-9 to TRBJ1-1; no reliable D call. V was clipped by 7 bases and J by 0 bases, with 9 bases between them. The germline gives CDR1 SEHNR, CDR2 FQNEAQ (reference sequence). The CDR3 totals 13 residues. CDR3 protein: CASNPGLNTEAFF. The CDR3 region has the DNA TGTGCCAGCAATCCGGGCCTGAACACTGAAGCTTTCTTT.

In this sample, this clonotype turned up a few times. J is TRBJ1-1 and V is TRBV7-3; D is undetermined. With 2 bases removed from V and 1 base from J, the gap between germline ends came to 8 bases. CDR1 and CDR2 (germline): SGHTA, FQGTGA. The CDR3 consists of 14 residues. The CDR3 here is CASSLRSQNTEAFF. The CDR3 DNA sequence: TGTGCCAGCAGCTTACGGAGCCAGAACACTGAAGCTTTCTTT.

The table lists this clonotype with a few counts. The rearrangement links TRBV7-2 to TRBJ2-7; tentatively, D is TRBD2 (6 bases). V shed 0 bases and J shed 6 bases, with 12 bases lying between them. Per the germline V gene, CDR1 is SGHTA and CDR2 is FQGNSA. This CDR3 spans 14 amino acids. Written as DNA, the CDR3 is TGTGCCAGCAGCTTAGCGTGGGCTAGCGCCGAGCAGTACTTC. This sequence encodes CASSLAWASAEQYF. Full variable domain (missing parts from reference TRBV7-2 and TRBJ2-7): GAGVSQSPSNKVTEKGKDVELRCDPISGHTALYWYRQSLGQGLEFLIYFQGNSAPDKSGLPSDRFSAERTGGSVSTLTIQRTQQEDSAVYLCASSLAWASAEQYFGPGTRLTVT.

The chain recombines TRBV20-1 with TRBJ2-3; D unresolved. The germline gives CDR1 DFQATT, CDR2 SNEGSKA (reference sequence). This CDR3 comprises 10 residues. V lost 6 bases and J 10 bases, leaving 11 bases between the germline ends. The CDR3 bases are TGCAGTGCGATGCCCCAGGCGCAGTATTTT. Its protein is CSAMPQAQYF.

The gene calls are TRBV7-9 and TRBJ1-4, with TRBD1 matching over 8 bases. Looked up from germline, CDR1 is SEHNR and CDR2 is FQNEAQ (reference sequence). CDR3 length: 15 amino acids. Losses at the gene ends were 5 bases for V and 5 bases for J; bases not matched to a gene: 7. CDR3 sequence reads: CASSVLQGGNEKLFF. In DNA form, the CDR3 reads TGTGCCAGCAGCGTCCTACAGGGGGGGAATGAAAAACTGTTTTTT.

Turning to this clonotype: It may be a read error: a sequence one base away is much more abundant. V usage is TRBV6-5 and J usage is TRBJ1-6, with 7 bases that match TRBD1. The CDR3 contains 12 residues. Looked up from germline, CDR1 is MNHEY and CDR2 is SVGAGI. The CDR3 DNA reads as TGTGCCAGCCGGGACAGTAATCCACCCCCCCACTTT. This encodes CASRDSNPPPHF.